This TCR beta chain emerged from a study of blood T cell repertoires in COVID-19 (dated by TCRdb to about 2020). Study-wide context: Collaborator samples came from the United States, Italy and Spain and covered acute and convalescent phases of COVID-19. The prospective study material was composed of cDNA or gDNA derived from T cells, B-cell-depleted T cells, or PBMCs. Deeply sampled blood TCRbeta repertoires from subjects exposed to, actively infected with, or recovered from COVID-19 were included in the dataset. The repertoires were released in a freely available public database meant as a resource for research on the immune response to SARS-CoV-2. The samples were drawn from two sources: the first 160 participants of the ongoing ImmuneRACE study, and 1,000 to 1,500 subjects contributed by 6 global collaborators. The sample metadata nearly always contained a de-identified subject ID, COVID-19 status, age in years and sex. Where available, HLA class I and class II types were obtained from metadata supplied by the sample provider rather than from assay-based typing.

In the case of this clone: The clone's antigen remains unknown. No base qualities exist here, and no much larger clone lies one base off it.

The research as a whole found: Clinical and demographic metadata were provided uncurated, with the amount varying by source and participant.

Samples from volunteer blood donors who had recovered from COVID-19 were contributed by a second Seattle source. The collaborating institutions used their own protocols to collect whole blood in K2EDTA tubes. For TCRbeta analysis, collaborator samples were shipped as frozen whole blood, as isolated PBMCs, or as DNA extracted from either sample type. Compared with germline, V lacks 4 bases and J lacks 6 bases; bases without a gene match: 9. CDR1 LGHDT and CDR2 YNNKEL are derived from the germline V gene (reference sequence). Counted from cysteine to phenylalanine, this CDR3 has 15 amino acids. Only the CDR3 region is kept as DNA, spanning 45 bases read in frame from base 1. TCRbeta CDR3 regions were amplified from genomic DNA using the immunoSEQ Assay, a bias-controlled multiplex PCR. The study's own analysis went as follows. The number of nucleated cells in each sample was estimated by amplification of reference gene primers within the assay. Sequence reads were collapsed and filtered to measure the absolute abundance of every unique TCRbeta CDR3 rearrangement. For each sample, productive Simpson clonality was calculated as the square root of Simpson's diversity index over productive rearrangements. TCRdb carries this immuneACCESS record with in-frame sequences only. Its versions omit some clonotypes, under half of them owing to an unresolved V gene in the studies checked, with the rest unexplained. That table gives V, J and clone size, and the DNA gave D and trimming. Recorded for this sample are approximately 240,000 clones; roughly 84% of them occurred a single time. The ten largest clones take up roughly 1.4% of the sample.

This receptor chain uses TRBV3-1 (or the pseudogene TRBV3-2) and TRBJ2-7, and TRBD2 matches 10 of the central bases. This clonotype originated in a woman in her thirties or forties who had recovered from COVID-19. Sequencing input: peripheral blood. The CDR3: CASSRGSGGPSEQYF. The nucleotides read TGTGCCAGCAGCCGTGGTAGCGGGGGGCCCAGCGAGCAGTACTTC.